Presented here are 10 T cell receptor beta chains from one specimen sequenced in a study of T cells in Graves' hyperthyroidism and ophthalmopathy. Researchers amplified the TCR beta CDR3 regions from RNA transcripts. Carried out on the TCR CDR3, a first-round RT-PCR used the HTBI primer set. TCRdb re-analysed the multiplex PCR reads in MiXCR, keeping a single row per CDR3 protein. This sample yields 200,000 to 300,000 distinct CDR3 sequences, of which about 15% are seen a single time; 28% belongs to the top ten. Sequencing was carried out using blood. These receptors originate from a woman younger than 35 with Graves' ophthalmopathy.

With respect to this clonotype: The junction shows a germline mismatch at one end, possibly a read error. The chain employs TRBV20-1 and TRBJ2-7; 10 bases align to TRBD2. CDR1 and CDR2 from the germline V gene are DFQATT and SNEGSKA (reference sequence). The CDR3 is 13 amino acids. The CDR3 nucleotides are TGCAATGCTAGGCTAGCGGGAGTCTACGAGCAGTACTTC. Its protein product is CNARLAGVYEQYF.

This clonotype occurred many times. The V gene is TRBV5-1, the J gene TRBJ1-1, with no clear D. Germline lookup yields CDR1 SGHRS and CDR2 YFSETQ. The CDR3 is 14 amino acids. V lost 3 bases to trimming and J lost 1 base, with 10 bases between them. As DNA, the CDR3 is TGCGCCAGCAGCTCTTTACCCGGGAACACTGAAGCTTTCTTT. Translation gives CASSSLPGNTEAFF.

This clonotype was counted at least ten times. The CDR3 DNA reads TGTGCCAGCAGTTACGGACGGCAATATGGCTACACCTTC. Amino acids: CASSYGRQYGYTF. The rearrangement joins TRBV27 to TRBJ1-2; D is undetermined. Germline V gene sequence: CDR1 MNHEY, CDR2 SMNVEV (reference sequence). This CDR3 has 13 residues. Trimming left V 4 bases short and J 5 bases short, with 11 bases between.

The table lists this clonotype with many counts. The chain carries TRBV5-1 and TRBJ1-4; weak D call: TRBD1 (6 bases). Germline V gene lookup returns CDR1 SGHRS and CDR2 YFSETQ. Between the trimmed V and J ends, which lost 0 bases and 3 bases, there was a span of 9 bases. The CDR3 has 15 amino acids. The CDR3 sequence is CASSLVGGPNEKLFF. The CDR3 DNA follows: TGCGCCAGCAGCTTGGTAGGGGGGCCTAATGAAAAACTGTTTTTT.

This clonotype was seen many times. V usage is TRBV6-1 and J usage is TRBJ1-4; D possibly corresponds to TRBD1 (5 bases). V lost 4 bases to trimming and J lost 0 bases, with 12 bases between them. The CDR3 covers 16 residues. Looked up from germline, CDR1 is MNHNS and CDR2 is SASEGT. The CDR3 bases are TGTGCCAGCAGTGTCTGGGGCGGATCAACTAATGAAAAACTGTTTTTT. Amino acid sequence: CASSVWGGSTNEKLFF.

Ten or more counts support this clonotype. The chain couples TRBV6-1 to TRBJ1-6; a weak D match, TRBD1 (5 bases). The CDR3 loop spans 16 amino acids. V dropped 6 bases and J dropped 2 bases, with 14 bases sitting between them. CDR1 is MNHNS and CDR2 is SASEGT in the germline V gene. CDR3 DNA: TGTGCCAGCAGAGGAACAGGAGGGGCCTATAATTCACCCCTCCACTTT. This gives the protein CASRGTGGAYNSPLHF.

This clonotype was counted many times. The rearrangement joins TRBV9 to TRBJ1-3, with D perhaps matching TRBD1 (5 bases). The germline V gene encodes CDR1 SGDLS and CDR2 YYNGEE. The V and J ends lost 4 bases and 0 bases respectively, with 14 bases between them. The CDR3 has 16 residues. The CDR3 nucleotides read TGTGCCAGCAGCAAAACCGGGGCAATCTCTGGAAACACCATATATTTT. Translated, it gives CASSKTGAISGNTIYF. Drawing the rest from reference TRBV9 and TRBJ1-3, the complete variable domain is DSGVTQTPKHLITATGQRVTLRCSPRSGDLSVYWYQQSLDQGLQFLIQYYNGEERAKGNILERFSAQQFPDLHSELNLSSLELGDSALYFCASSKTGAISGNTIYFGEGSWLTVV.

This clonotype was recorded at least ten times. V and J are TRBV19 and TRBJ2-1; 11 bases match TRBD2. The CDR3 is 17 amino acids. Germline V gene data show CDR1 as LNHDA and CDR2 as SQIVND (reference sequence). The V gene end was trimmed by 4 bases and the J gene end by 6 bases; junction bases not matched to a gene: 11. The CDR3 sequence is CASSTRLAGFLGNEQFF. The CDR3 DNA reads TGTGCCAGTAGTACCCGACTAGCGGGGTTTTTAGGCAATGAGCAGTTCTTC.

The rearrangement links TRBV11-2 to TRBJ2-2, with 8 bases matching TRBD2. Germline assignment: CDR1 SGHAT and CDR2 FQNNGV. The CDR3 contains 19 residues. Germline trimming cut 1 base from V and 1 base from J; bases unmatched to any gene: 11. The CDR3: CASSLVRVLLAGNTGELFF. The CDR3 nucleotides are TGTGCCAGCAGCTTAGTCCGTGTTCTGCTAGCGGGGAACACCGGGGAGCTGTTTTTT.

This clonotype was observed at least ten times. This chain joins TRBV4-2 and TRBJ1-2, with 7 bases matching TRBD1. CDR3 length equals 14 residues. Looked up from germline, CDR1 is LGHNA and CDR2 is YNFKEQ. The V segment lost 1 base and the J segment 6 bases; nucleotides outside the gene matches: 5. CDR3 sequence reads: CASSQGQGTDGYTF. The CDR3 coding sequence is TGTGCCAGCAGCCAAGGACAGGGAACCGATGGCTACACCTTC.